This record looks at one T cell receptor (beta chain) sequence and its context. The antigen remains undetermined. Time point given: cycle 4 day 1 (C4D1), after six to seven weeks of nivolumab. All patients relapsed after autologous stem cell transplantation, and brentuximab vedotin exposure varied. Complete response, partial response or progressive disease was each patient's best response. The sample belongs to a study of PD-1 blockade in classical Hodgkin lymphoma. Study-wide results and limits: Lower baseline TCR diversity was reported for newly diagnosed patients than for healthy donors.

V lost 2 bases and J lost 2, with 10 bases in between. The CDR3 contains 15 residues. Germline lookup yields CDR1 LGHNA and CDR2 YNFKEQ. Profiling relied on immunoSEQ multiplex PCR, and the TCRdb table lists in-frame clones only, not all of them. The table has around 50,000 clones, about three quarters seen once. Sequences were derived from peripheral blood mononuclear cells (PBMCs), sampled before the fourth cycle of nivolumab. The V gene is TRBV4-2, the J gene TRBJ2-1; D assignment may be TRBD1 or TRBD2 (5 bases each). The sequence came from a human donor with classical Hodgkin lymphoma. The CDR3, as DNA: TGTGCCAGCAGCCAACCGGGACGGACCTACAATGAGCAGTTCTTC. It specifies CASSQPGRTYNEQFF.